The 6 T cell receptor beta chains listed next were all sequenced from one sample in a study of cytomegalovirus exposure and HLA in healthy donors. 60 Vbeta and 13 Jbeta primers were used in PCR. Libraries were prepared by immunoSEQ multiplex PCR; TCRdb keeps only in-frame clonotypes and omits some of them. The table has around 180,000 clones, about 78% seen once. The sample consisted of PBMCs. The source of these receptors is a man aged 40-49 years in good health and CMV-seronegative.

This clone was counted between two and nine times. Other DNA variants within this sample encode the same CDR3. This chain's CDR3 is CASSQDRGTEAFF. The CDR3, as DNA: TGCGCCAGCAGCCAAGATCGAGGGACTGAAGCTTTCTTT. This rearrangement joins TRBV4-3 to TRBJ1-1; D ambiguous. CDR1 is LGHNA and CDR2 is YSLEER in the germline V gene. Trimming left V 0 bases short and J 5 bases short, with 7 bases between. The CDR3 consists of 13 residues.

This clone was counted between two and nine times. CDR3 coding DNA: TGCGCCAGCAGCCCCGAAGCGACAGACGAGCAGTACTTC. This codes for CASSPEATDEQYF. V is TRBV5-1 and J is TRBJ2-7; D is perhaps TRBD1 (5 bases). Germline CDR1 and CDR2: SGHRS and YFSETQ. This CDR3 has 13 residues. Trimming took off 4 bases at V and 5 bases at J, with 13 bases between the two ends.

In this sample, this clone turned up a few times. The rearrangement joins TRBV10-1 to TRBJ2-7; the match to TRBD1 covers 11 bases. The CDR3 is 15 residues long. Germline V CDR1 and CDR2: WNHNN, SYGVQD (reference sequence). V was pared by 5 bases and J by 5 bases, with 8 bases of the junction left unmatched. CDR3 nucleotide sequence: TGCGCCAGCAGTTCTGGGACAGGGGGAAGCGACGAGCAGTACTTC. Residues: CASSSGTGGSDEQYF.

CDR3 sequence reads: CASSLDRENEQFF. The CDR3 DNA reads as TGTGCCAGCAGCTTGGACCGGGAGAATGAGCAGTTCTTC. The chain uses TRBV7-2 and TRBJ2-1; maybe TRBD2 (6 bases). From germline, CDR1 is SGHTA and CDR2 FQGNSA. The V and J ends lost 3 bases and 7 bases respectively, with 10 bases between them. The CDR3 is 13 residues long.

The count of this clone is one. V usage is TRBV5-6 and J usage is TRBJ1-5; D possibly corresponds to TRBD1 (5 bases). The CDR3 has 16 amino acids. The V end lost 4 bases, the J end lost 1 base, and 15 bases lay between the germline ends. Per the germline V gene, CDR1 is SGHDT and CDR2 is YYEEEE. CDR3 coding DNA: TGTGCCAGCAGCACCCTGGGGCGCCAGAGCAATCAGCCCCAGCATTTT. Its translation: CASSTLGRQSNQPQHF.

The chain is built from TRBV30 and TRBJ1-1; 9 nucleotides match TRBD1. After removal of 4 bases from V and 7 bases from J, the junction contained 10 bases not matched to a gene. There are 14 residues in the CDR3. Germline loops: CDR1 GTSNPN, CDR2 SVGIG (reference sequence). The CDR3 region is CAWTDGTGMIEAFF. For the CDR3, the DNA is TGTGCCTGGACCGACGGGACAGGGATGATTGAAGCTTTCTTT.